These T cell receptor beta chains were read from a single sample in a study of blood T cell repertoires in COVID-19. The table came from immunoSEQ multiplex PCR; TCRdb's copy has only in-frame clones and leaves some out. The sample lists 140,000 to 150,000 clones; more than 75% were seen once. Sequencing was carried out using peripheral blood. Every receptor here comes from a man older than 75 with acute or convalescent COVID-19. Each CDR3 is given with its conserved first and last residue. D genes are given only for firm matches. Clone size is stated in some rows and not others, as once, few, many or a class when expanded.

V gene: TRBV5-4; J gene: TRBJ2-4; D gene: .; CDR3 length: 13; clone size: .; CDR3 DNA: TGTGCCACCGGCGCGGCAGGGAAAAACATTCAGTACTTC; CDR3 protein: CATGAAGKNIQYF
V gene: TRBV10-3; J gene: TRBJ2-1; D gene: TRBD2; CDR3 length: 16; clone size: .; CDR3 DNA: TGTGCCATCAGTGAGTCCATGACTAGCGGGGGCCGGGAGCAGTTCTTC; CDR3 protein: CAISESMTSGGREQFF
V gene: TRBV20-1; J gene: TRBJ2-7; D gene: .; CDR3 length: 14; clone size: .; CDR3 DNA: TGCAGTGCTAGTCGGGGTGGCGAAGGGTACGAGCAGTACTTC; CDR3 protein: CSASRGGEGYEQYF
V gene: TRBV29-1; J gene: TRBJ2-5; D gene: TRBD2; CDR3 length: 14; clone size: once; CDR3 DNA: TGCAGCGTTGAAGGGGAATGGAGCGGGAAGACCCAGTACTTC; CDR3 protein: CSVEGEWSGKTQYF
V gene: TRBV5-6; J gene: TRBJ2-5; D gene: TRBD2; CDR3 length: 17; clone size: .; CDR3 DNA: TGTGCCAGCAGCCAGGGACTAGCGGGAGGGCCTTCTGAGACCCAGTACTTC; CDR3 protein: CASSQGLAGGPSETQYF
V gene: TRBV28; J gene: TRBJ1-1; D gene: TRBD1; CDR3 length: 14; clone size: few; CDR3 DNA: TGTGCCAGCAGGCAGGGGGCCGGTCACACTGAAGCTTTCTTT; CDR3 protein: CASRQGAGHTEAFF
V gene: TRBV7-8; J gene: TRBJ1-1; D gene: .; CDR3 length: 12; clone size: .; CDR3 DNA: TGTGCCAGCAGCCCGTATTACACTGAAGCTTTCTTT; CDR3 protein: CASSPYYTEAFF
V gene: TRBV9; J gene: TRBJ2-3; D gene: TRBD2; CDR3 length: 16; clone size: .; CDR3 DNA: TGTGCCAGCAGCTCAGCCGGGACTAGCGGGAGGGATACGCAGTATTTT; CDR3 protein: CASSSAGTSGRDTQYF
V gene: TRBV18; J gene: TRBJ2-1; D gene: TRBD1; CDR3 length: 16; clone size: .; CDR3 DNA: TGTGCCAGCTCACCAGGTGCAGGGGGCGCCTACAATGAGCAGTTCTTC; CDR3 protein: CASSPGAGGAYNEQFF
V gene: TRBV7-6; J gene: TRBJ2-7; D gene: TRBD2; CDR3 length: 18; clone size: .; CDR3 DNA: TGTGCCAGCAGCTTAGGGACTAGCGGGGGGCTCGACAAATACGAGCAGTACTTC; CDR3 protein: CASSLGTSGGLDKYEQYF
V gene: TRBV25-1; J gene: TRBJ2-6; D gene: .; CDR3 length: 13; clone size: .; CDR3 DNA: TGTGCCAGCCAGAGCGCTGGGGCCAACGTCCTGACTTTC; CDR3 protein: CASQSAGANVLTF
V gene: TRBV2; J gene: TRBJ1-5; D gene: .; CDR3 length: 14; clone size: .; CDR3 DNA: TGTGCCAGCACCGAGGGCCTTCAAAATCAGCCCCAGCATTTT; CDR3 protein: CASTEGLQNQPQHF
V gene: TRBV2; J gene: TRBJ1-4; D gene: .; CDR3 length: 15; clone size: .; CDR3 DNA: TGTGCCAGCAGTGAAGATGGGCTCAGGGGAGAAAAACTGTTTTTT; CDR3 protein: CASSEDGLRGEKLFF
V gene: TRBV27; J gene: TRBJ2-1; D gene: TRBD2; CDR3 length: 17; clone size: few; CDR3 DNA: TGTGCCAGCAGTTTCGGCGCACTAGCGGGAGGCAACAATGAGCAGTTCTTC; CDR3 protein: CASSFGALAGGNNEQFF
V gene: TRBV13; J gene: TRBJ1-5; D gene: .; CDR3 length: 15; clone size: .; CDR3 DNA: TGTGCCAGCAGGGGGAGCCGACGGCCCAATCAGCCCCAGCATTTT; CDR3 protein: CASRGSRRPNQPQHF
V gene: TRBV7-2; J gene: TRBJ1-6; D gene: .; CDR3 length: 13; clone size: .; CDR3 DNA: TGTGCCAGCAGCGACTCCAGGGTTCCACCCCTCCACTTT; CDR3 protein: CASSDSRVPPLHF
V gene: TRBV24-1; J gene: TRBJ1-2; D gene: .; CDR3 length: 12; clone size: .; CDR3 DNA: TGTGCCACAGCACAGGGTCCCTATGGCTACACCTTC; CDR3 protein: CATAQGPYGYTF
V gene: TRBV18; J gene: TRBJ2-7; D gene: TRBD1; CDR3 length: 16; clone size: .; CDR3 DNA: TGTGCCAGCTCATCGAACCCAACTTCGACAGGGGGCGAGCAGTACTTC; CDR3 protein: CASSSNPTSTGGEQYF
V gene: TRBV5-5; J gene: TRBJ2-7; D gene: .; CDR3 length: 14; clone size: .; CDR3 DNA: TGTGCCAGCAGCTTCCAACTGGGCCAGGACGAGCAGTACTTC; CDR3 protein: CASSFQLGQDEQYF
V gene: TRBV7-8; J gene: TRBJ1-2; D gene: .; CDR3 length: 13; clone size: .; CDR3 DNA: TGTGCCAGCAGCTTATCGGTGAACTATGGCTACACCTTC; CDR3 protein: CASSLSVNYGYTF
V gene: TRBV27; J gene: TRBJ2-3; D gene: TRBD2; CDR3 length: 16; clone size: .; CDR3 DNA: TGTGCCAGCAGCTCCCTCCAGCGGGAGCGGGCAGATACGCAGTATTTT; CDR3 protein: CASSSLQRERADTQYF
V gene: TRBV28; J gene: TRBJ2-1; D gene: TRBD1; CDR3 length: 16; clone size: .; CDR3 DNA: TGTGCCAGCAGTTCCCAGGGGGCAGCCTCCTACAATGAGCAGTTCTTC; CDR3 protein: CASSSQGAASYNEQFF
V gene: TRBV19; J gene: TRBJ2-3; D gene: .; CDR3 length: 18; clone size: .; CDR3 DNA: TGTGCCAGTAGTATAGGTCCCCTGGGGCTATCTGGGACAGATACGCAGTATTTT; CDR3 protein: CASSIGPLGLSGTDTQYF
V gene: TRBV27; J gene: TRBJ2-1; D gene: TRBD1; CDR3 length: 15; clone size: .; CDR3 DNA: TGTGCCAGCAGTTCCGAGGGACAGGGGGTTTATGAGCAGTTCTTC; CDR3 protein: CASSSEGQGVYEQFF
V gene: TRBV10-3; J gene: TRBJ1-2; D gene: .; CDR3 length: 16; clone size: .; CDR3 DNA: TGTGCCATCAGTGATGGTGGACAGAGAACTAACTATGGCTACACCTTC; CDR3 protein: CAISDGGQRTNYGYTF
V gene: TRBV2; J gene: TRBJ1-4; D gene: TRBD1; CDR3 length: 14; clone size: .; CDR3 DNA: TGTGCCAGCAGTGGGGACAGGGTCGGCGAAAAACTGTTTTTT; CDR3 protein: CASSGDRVGEKLFF
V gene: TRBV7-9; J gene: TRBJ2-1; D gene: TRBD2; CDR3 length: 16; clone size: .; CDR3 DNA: TGTGCCAGCAGCTTAGTAGTACTAGCGACCTACAATGAGCAGTTCTTC; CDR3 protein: CASSLVVLATYNEQFF
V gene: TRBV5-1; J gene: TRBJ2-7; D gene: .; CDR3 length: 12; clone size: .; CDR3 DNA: TGCGCCAGCAGTTTGAGCCCTTACGAGCAGTACTTC; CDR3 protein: CASSLSPYEQYF
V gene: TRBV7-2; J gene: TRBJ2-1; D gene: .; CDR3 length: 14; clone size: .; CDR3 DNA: TGTGCCAGCAGCTTATCCCCCACAATGATTGAGCAGTTCTTC; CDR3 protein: CASSLSPTMIEQFF
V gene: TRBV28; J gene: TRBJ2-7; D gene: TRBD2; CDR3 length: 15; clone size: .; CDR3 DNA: TGTGCCAGCAGTCCTCGGGGGAGGGCGGACTACGAGCAGTACTTC; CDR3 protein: CASSPRGRADYEQYF
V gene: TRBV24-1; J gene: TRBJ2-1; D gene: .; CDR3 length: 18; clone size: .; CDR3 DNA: TGTGCCACCAGTGGCGTGGGTGGGAGAGTCTCCTCCTACAATGAGCAGTTCTTC; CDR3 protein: CATSGVGGRVSSYNEQFF
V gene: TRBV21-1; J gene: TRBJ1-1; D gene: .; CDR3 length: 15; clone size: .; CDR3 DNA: TGTGCCAGCAGCAAATGCGACAGGGAGAACACTGAAGCTTTCTTT; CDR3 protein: CASSKCDRENTEAFF
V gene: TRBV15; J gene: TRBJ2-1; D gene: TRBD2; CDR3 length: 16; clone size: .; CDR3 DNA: TGTGCCACCAGCAGATACGGGGGGGATTCCTACAATGAGCAGTTCTTC; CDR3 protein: CATSRYGGDSYNEQFF
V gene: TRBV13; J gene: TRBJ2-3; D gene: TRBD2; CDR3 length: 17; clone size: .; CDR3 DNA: TGTGCCAGCAGCACCCAGGGGCGGGGGGGTCGCACAGATACGCAGTATTTT; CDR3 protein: CASSTQGRGGRTDTQYF
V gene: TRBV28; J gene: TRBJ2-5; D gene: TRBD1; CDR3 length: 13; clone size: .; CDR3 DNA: TGTGCCAGCAGACCAGACAGGGGAGGGACCCAGTACTTC; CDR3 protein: CASRPDRGGTQYF